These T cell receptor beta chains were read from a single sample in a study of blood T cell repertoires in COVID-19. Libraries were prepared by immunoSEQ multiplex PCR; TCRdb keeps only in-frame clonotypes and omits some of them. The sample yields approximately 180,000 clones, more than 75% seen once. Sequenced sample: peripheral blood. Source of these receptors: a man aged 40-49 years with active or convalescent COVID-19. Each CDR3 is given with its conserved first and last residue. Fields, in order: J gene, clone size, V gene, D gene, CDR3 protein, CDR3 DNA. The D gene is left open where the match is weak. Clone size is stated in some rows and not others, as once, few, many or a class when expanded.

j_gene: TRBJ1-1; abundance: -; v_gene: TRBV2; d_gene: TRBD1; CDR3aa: CASSGLGQGNTEAFF; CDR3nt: TGTGCCAGCAGTGGCCTGGGACAGGGAAACACTGAAGCTTTCTTT
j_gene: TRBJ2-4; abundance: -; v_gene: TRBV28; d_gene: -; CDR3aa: CASRLQGAKNIQYF; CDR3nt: TGTGCCAGCAGGTTACAGGGAGCCAAAAACATTCAGTACTTC
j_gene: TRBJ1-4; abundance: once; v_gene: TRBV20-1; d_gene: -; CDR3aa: CSASFVTPTNEKLFF; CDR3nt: TGCAGTGCTAGTTTCGTAACTCCAACTAATGAAAAACTGTTTTTT
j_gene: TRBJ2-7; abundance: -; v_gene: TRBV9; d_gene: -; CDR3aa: CASSVGISSYEQYF; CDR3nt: TGTGCCAGCAGCGTAGGTATCAGCTCCTACGAGCAGTACTTC
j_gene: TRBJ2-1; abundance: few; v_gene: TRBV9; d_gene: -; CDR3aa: CASSVGTTPSDEQFF; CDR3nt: TGTGCCAGCAGCGTAGGGACAACGCCGAGCGATGAGCAGTTCTTC
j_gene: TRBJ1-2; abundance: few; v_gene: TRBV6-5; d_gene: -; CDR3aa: CASRNQDGYTF; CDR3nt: TGTGCCAGCAGAAACCAGGATGGCTACACCTTC
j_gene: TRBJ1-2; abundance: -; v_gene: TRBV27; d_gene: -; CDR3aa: CASSSGRVYGYTF; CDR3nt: TGTGCCAGCAGTTCAGGCAGGGTCTATGGCTACACCTTC
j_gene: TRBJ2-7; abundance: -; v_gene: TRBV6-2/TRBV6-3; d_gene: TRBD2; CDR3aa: CASSYSTSGGNEQYF; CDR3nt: TGTGCCAGCAGTTACTCGACTAGCGGGGGGAACGAGCAGTACTTC
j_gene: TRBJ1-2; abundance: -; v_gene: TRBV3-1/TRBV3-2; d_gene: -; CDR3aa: CASSRAPQGFGYTF; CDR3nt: TGTGCCAGCAGCCGCGCCCCTCAGGGGTTCGGCTACACCTTC
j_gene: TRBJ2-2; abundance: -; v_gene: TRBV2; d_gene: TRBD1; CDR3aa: CASRGQGVAGELFF; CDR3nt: TGTGCCAGCAGGGGCCAGGGGGTTGCCGGGGAGCTGTTTTTT
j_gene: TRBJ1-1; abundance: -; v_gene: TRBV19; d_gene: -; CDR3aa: CASSIAGLMNTEAFF; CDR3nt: TGTGCCAGTAGTATAGCGGGACTTATGAACACTGAAGCTTTCTTT
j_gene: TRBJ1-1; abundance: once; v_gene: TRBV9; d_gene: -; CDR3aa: CASSFRGVNTEAFF; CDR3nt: TGTGCCAGCAGCTTCCGGGGGGTGAACACTGAAGCTTTCTTT
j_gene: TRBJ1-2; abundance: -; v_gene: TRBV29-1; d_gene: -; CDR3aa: CSVRTEDYGYTF; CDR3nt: TGCAGCGTACGGACAGAGGACTATGGCTACACCTTC
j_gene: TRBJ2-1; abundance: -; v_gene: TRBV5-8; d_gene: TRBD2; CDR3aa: CASSRSSGARNEQFF; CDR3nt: TGTGCCAGCAGTCGTAGTAGCGGGGCGCGCAATGAGCAGTTCTTC
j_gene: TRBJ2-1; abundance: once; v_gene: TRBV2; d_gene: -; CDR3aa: CASSSSGGRNEQFF; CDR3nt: TGTGCCAGCAGTTCCTCCGGGGGGCGGAATGAGCAGTTCTTC
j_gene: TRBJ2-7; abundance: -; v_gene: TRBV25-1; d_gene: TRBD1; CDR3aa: CASSLGQGARVGHEQYF; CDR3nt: TGTGCCAGCAGTTTGGGACAGGGGGCGCGAGTGGGCCACGAGCAGTACTTC
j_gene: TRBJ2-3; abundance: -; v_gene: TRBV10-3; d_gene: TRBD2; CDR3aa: CAIRGGWGTDTQYF; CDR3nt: TGTGCCATCCGGGGGGGATGGGGCACAGATACGCAGTATTTT
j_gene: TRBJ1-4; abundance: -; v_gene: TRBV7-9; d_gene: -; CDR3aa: CASSLAMGGTTNEKLFF; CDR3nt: TGTGCCAGCAGCTTAGCGATGGGGGGAACAACTAATGAAAAACTGTTTTTT
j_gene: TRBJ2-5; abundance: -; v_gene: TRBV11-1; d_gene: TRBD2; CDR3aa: CASSLKLAGEETQYF; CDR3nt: TGTGCCAGCAGCCTGAAACTAGCGGGAGAAGAGACCCAGTACTTC
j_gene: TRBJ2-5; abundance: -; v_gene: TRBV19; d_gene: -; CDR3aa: CASSWPGSQETQYF; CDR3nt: TGTGCCAGTAGTTGGCCAGGGTCCCAAGAGACCCAGTACTTC
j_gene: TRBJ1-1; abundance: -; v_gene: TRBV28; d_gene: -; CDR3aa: CASSFRARGTEAFF; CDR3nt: TGTGCCAGCAGTTTCCGCGCTCGGGGCACTGAAGCTTTCTTT
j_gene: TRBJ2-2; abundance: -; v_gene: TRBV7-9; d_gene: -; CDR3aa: CASSQQGMGTGELFF; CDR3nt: TGTGCCAGCAGCCAGCAGGGTATGGGCACCGGGGAGCTGTTTTTT
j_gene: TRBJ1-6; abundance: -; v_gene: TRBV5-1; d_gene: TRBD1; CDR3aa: CASSLRGQGNSPLHF; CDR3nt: TGCGCCAGCAGCTTGCGGGGACAGGGAAATTCACCCCTCCACTTT
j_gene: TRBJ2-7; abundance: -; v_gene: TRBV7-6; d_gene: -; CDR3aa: CASTLTAAGSSYEQYF; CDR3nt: TGTGCCAGCACTCTAACGGCTGCAGGTTCCTCCTACGAGCAGTACTTC
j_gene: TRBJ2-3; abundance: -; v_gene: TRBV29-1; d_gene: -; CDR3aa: CSVGHRFTDTQYF; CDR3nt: TGCAGCGTCGGACATCGCTTCACAGATACGCAGTATTTT
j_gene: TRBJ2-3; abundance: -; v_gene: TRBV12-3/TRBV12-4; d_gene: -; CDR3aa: CASCGATTDTQYF; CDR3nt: TGTGCCAGCTGCGGAGCGACCACAGATACGCAGTATTTT
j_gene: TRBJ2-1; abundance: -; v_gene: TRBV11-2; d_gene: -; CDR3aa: CASSSHGGSSYNEQFF; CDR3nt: TGTGCCAGCAGCTCCCACGGGGGAAGCTCCTACAATGAGCAGTTCTTC
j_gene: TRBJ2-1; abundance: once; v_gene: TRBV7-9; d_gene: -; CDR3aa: CASTSGTLINEQFF; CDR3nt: TGTGCCAGCACCTCTGGGACATTAATCAATGAGCAGTTCTTC
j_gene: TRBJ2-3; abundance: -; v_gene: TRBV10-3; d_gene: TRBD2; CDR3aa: CAISDPGGVRPDTQYF; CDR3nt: TGTGCCATCAGTGACCCTGGGGGGGTTCGCCCAGATACGCAGTATTTT
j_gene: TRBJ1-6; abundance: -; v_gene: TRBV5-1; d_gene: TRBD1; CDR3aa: CASSLSGQGTSPLHF; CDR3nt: TGCGCCAGCAGCTTATCCGGACAGGGGACTTCACCCCTCCACTTT
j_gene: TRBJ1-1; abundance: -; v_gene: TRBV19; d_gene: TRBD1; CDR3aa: CASNRGQNTEAFF; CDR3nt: TGTGCCAGTAACAGGGGACAGAACACTGAAGCTTTCTTT
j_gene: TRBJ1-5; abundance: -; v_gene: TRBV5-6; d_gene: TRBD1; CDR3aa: CASSLGTGNQPQHF; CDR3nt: TGTGCCAGCAGCTTGGGGACAGGGAATCAGCCCCAGCATTTT
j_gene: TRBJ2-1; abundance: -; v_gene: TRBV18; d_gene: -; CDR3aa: CASSPPGATYNEQFF; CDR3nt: TGTGCCAGCTCACCACCAGGGGCGACCTACAATGAGCAGTTCTTC
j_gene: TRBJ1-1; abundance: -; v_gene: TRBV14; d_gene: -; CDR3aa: CASSFRELLGNTEAFF; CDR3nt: TGTGCCAGCAGCTTCCGGGAACTCCTGGGGAACACTGAAGCTTTCTTT
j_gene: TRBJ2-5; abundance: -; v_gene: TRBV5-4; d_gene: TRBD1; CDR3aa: CASSLGTGGSQETQYF; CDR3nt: TGTGCCAGCAGCTTGGGGACAGGGGGTTCTCAAGAGACCCAGTACTTC
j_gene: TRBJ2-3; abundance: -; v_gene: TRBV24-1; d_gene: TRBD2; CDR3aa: CATSDPTSGGTDTQYF; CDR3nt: TGTGCCACCAGTGACCCGACTAGCGGGGGCACAGATACGCAGTATTTT
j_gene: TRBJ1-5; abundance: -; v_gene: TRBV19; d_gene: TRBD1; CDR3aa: CATLQGSNQPQHF; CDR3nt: TGTGCCACCCTACAGGGGTCCAATCAGCCCCAGCATTTT
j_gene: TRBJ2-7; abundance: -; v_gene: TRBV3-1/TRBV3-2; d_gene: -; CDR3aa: CASSQGHAYEQYF; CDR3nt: TGTGCCAGCAGCCAAGGACATGCCTACGAGCAGTACTTC
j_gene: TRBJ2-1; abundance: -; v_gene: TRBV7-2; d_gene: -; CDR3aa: CASSLVEAWEQFF; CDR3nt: TGTGCCAGCAGCTTAGTGGAGGCATGGGAGCAGTTCTTC
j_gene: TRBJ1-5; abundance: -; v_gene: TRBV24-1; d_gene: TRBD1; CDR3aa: CATSDQRDRNDQPQHF; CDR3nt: TGTGCCACCAGTGATCAACGGGACAGAAATGATCAGCCCCAGCATTTT
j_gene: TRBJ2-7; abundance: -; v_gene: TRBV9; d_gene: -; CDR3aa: CASGGAVEQYF; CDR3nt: TGTGCCAGCGGGGGGGCTGTCGAGCAGTACTTC
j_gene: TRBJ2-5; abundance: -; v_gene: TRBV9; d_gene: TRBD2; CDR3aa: CASSVDGRETQYF; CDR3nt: TGTGCCAGCAGCGTAGACGGGAGGGAGACCCAGTACTTC
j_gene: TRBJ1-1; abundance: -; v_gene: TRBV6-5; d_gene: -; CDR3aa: CASSWGGRAFF; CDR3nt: TGTGCCAGCAGCTGGGGGGGTAGGGCTTTCTTT